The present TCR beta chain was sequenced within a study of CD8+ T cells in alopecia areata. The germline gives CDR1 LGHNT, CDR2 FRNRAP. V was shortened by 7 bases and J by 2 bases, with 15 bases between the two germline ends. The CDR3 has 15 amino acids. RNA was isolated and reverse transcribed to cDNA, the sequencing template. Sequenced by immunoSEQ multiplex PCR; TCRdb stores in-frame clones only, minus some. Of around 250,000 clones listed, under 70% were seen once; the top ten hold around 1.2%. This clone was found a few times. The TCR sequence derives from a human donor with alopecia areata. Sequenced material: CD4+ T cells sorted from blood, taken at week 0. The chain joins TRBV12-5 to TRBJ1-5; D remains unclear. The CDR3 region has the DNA TGTGCTAGTGCCGCTGGGTTGAGTGGCAATCAGCCCCAGCATTTT. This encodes CASAAGLSGNQPQHF.